The 13 T cell receptor beta chains below were found in one sample sequenced in a study of T cell repertoires in cytomegalovirus infection. TCRdb re-called the reads with MiXCR, one entry per CDR3 protein. Here the sample spans 150,000 to 200,000 distinct CDR3 sequences, approximately 20% being singletons. Material: PBMCs. Receptors were obtained from a human donor in good health (CMV status not recorded). Some clones in this sample may be carry-over from other donors' samples.

DNA for the CDR3: TGTGCCAGCAGCGCGACCAGCGACTCGTACAATGAGCAGTTCTTC. Translated: CASSATSDSYNEQFF. The gene calls are TRBV5-4 and TRBJ2-1; D is uncertain. Looked up from germline, CDR1 is SGHNT and CDR2 is YYREEE (reference sequence). There are 15 residues in the CDR3. V lost 4 bases and J 4 bases, leaving 15 bases between the germline ends.

The V and J genes are TRBV5-5 and TRBJ2-7; D may match TRBD1 or TRBD2 (5 bases each). This CDR3 spans 15 amino acids. V was clipped by 4 bases and J by 0 bases, with 14 bases between them. The V gene's germline CDR1 is SGHKS and CDR2 YYEKEE (reference sequence). CDR3 in amino acids: CASSPGTHSSYEQYF. DNA for the CDR3: TGTGCCAGCAGCCCCGGGACCCACAGCTCCTACGAGCAGTACTTC.

The chain links TRBV11-3 to TRBJ2-1; 8 bases agree with TRBD2. V gave up 1 base and J gave up 1 base; unmatched junction bases: 6. The CDR3 runs 17 residues. The germline V gene encodes CDR1 SGHNT and CDR2 YENEEA. The DNA for the CDR3 is TGTGCCAGCAGCTTAGGGATAGCGGGAAAGTCCTACAATGAGCAGTTCTTC. Protein sequence: CASSLGIAGKSYNEQFF. The full variable domain, completed using reference TRBV11-3 and TRBJ2-1, is EAGVVQSPRYKIIEKKQPVAFWCNPISGHNTLYWYLQNLGQGPELLIRYENEEAVDDSQLPKDRFSAERLKGVDSTLKIQPAELGDSAVYLCASSLGIAGKSYNEQFFGPGTRLTVL.

The chain couples TRBV5-4 to TRBJ1-1, with a weak D call TRBD1 (6 bases). The V end lost 3 bases, the J end lost 5 bases, and 11 bases lay between the germline ends. This CDR3 region has 13 residues. Looked up from germline, CDR1 is SGHNT and CDR2 is YYREEE (reference sequence). CDR3 loop: CASSSGRGTEAFF. DNA of the CDR3: TGTGCCAGCAGCTCTGGCAGGGGAACTGAAGCTTTCTTT.

The chain has TRBV7-4 and TRBJ2-1; a weak D match, TRBD2 (6 bases). The CDR3 totals 15 residues. Per the germline V gene, CDR1 is SGHVT and CDR2 is SQSDAQ. V lost 0 bases and J lost 1, with 7 bases in between. CDR3: CASSLAAGSYNEQFF. The DNA of the CDR3 is TGTGCCAGCAGCTTAGCGGCGGGGTCCTACAATGAGCAGTTCTTC.

The V call is TRBV20-1, the J call TRBJ1-2; D is unclear. CDR1 is DFQATT and CDR2 is SNEGSKA in the germline V gene (reference sequence). The V end was cut by 5 bases, the J end by 5 bases, with 12 bases between. This CDR3 has 12 residues. The DNA of the CDR3 is TGCAGTGCTGAGGGTGGAGGGTATGGCTACACCTTC. It specifies CSAEGGGYGYTF.

The sample holds a few counts of this clonotype. The chain couples TRBV7-2 to TRBJ2-3, with 11 bases that match TRBD2. With V trimmed by 4 bases and J by 6 bases, 12 bases remained unmatched. The CDR3 loop spans 17 amino acids. Germline V gene data show CDR1 as SGHTA and CDR2 as FQGNSA. The CDR3 sequence: CASSSPVAGGALDTQYF. The CDR3 nucleotides are TGTGCCAGCAGCTCCCCGGTAGCGGGAGGGGCGTTGGATACGCAGTATTTT.

The genes are TRBV7-2 and TRBJ2-3, with TRBD2 identical over 10 bases. Germline assignment: CDR1 SGHTA and CDR2 FQGNSA. This CDR3 has 13 residues. V lost 1 base, J lost 13 bases, and 5 bases stayed unmatched. CDR3 in amino acids: CASSLVASGGEYF. DNA of the CDR3: TGTGCCAGCAGCTTAGTCGCTAGCGGGGGAGAGTATTTT.

This chain joins TRBV5-1 and TRBJ1-5; 8 bases align to TRBD1. Germline loops: CDR1 SGHRS, CDR2 YFSETQ. With V trimmed by 4 bases and J by 6 bases, 6 bases remained unmatched. This CDR3 spans 14 amino acids. CDR3 sequence: CASSTGQGSQPQHF. CDR3 nucleotides: TGCGCCAGCAGCACCGGACAGGGAAGTCAGCCCCAGCATTTT.

V usage is TRBV20-1 and J usage is TRBJ2-4; a weak D match, TRBD1 (5 bases). Trimming pared 0 bases from V and 2 bases from J, leaving 23 bases between. Per germline, CDR1 DFQATT and CDR2 SNEGSKA (reference sequence). The CDR3 covers 19 residues. CDR3 DNA: TGCAGTGCTAGAGATGGACAACATCGGAAGGTCGGGTCCAAAAACATTCAGTACTTC. It encodes CSARDGQHRKVGSKNIQYF.

This clonotype was seen a few times. The chain couples TRBV4-3 to TRBJ2-2; 10 positions agree with TRBD2. The V gene end was trimmed by 3 bases and the J gene end by 0 bases; junction bases not matched to a gene: 4. Germline CDR1 LGHNA, CDR2 YSLEER. The CDR3 has 17 residues. The CDR3 protein is CASSQWTSGSNTGELFF. The CDR3 bases are TGCGCCAGCAGCCAGTGGACTAGCGGATCGAACACCGGGGAGCTGTTTTTT.

This clonotype was observed a handful of times. The rearrangement uses TRBV23-1 and TRBJ1-1; the D gene is possibly TRBD1 (6 bases). TRBV23-1 is an ORF for which the function is uncertain. The CDR3 is made up of 16 amino acids. Trimming removed 3 bases from V and 0 bases from J, with 14 bases in between. CDR3: CASSHVRGGLNTEAFF. CDR3 DNA sequence: TGCGCCAGCAGTCATGTAAGGGGGGGACTGAACACTGAAGCTTTCTTT.

The chain joins TRBV20-1 to TRBJ2-5; the D gene is possibly TRBD2 (6 bases). Trimming removed 7 bases at V and 9 bases at J, with 21 bases between. The length of the CDR3 is 13 residues. Germline CDR1 reads DFQATT; CDR2 reads SNEGSKA (reference sequence). The CDR3 coding sequence is TGCAGTGTCCCGGGAGTCGGAATTGAGGCCCAGTACTTC. Protein product: CSVPGVGIEAQYF.